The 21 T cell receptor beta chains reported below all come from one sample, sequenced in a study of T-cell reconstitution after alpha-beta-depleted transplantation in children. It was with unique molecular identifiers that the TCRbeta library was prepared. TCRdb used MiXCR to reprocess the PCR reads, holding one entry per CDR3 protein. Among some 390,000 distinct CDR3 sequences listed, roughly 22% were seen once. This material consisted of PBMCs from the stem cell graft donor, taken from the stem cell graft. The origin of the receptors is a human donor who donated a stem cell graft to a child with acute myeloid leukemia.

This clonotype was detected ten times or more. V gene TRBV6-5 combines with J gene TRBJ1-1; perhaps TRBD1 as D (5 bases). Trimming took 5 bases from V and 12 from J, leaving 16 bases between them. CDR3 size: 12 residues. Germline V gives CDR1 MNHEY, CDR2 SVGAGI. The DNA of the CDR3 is TGTGCCAGCAGTCGTTACCGGGACCTCCCTTTCTTT. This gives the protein CASSRYRDLPFF.

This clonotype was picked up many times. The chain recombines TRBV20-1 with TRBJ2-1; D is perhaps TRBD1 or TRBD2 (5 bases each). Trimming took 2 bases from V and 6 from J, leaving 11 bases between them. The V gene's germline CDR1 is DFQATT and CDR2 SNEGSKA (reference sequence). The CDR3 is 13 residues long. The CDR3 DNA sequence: TGCAGTGCTAGAAGTGGGGGTGTCAATGAGCAGTTCTTC. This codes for CSARSGGVNEQFF.

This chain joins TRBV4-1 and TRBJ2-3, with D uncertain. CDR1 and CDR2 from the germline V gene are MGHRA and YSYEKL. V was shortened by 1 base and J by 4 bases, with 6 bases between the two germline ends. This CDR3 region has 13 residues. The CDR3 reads CASSQGLADTQYF. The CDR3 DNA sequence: TGCGCCAGCAGCCAAGGATTGGCAGATACGCAGTATTTT.

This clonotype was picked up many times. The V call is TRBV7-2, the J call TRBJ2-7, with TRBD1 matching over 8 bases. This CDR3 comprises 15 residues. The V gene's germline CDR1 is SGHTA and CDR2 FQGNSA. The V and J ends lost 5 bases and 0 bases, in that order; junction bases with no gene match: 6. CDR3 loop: CASSADRVVSYEQYF. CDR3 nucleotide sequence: TGTGCCAGCAGCGCGGACAGGGTGGTCTCCTACGAGCAGTACTTC.

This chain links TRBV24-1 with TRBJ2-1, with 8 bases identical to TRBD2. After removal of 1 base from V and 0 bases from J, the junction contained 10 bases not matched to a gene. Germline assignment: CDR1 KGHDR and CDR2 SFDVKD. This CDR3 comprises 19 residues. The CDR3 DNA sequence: TGTGCCACCAGTGATTTTACGGGAGGGCGGCCCCCCTCCTACAATGAGCAGTTCTTC. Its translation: CATSDFTGGRPPSYNEQFF.

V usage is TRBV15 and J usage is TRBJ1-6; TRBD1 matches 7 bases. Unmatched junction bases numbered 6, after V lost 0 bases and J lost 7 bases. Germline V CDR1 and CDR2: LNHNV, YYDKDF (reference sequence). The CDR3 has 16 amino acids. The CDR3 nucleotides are TGTGCCACCAGCAGAGATCTAACGGACAGGAATTCACCCCTCCACTTT. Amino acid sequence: CATSRDLTDRNSPLHF.

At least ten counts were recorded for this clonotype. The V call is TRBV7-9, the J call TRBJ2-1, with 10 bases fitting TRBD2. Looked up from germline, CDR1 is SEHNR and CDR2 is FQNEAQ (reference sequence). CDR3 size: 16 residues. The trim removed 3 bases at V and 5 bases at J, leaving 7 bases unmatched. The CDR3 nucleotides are TGTGCCAGCAGCTTCTCTAGCGGGAGACCTAACAATGAGCAGTTCTTC. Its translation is CASSFSSGRPNNEQFF.

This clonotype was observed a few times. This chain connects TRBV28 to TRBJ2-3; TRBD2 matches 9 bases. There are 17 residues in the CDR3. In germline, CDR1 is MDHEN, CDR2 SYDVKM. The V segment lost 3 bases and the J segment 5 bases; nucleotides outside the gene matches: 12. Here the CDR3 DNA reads TGTGCCAGCAGTTTGGTGGACCAGCGGGAGGTGGGAGATACGCAGTATTTT. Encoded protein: CASSLVDQREVGDTQYF.

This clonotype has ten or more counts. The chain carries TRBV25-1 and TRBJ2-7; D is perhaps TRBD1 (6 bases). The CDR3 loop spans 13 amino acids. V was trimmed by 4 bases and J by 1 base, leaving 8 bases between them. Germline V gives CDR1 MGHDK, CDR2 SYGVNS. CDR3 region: CASSGQGSYEQYF. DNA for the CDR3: TGTGCCAGCAGTGGCCAGGGGTCCTACGAGCAGTACTTC.

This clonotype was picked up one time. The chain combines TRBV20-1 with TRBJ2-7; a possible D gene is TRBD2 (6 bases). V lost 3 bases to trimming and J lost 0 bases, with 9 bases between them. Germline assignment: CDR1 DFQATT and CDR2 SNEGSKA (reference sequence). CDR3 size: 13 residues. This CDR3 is CSASRRDSYEQYF. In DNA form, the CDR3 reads TGCAGTGCTAGCCGGCGGGACTCCTACGAGCAGTACTTC.

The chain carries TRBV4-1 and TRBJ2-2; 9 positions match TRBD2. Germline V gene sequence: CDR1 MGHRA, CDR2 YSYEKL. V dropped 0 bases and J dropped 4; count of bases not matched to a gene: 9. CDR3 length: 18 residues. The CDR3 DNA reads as TGCGCCAGCAGCCAAGATCTTGAGCGGGAGGACGGCACCGGGGAGCTGTTTTTT. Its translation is CASSQDLEREDGTGELFF.

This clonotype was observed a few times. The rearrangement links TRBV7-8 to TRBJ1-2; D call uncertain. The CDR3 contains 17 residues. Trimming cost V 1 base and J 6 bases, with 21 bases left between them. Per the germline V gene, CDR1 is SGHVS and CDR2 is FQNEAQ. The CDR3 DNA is TGTGCCAGCAGCTTAGTCCACGCACCTGGGTTAGGGAATGGCTACACCTTC. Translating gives CASSLVHAPGLGNGYTF.

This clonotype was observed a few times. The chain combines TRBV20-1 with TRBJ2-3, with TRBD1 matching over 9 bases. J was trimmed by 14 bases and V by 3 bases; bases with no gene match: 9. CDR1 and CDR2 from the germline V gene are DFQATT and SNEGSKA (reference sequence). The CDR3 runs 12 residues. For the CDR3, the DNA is TGCAGTGCTAGGGGGGACAGGGAGGGATCGTATTTT. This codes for CSARGDREGSYF.

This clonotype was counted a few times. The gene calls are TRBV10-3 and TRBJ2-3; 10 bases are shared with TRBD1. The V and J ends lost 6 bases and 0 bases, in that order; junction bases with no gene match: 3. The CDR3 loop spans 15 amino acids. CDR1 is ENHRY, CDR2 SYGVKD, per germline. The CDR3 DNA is TGTGCCATCAGAGGGACAGGGGTGAGCACAGATACGCAGTATTTT. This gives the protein CAIRGTGVSTDTQYF.

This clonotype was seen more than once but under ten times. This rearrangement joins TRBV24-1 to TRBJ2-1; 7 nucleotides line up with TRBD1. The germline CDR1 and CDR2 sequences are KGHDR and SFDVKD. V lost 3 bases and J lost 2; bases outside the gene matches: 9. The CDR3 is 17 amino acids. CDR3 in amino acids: CATSDPDRESPYNEQFF. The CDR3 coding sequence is TGTGCCACCAGTGATCCTGACAGGGAGTCCCCCTACAATGAGCAGTTCTTC.

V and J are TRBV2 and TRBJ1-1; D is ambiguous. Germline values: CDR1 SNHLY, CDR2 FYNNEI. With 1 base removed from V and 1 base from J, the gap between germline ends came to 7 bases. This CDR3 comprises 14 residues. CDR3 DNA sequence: TGTGCCAGCAGTGAAGGGCGGAGGAACACTGAAGCTTTCTTT. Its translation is CASSEGRRNTEAFF.

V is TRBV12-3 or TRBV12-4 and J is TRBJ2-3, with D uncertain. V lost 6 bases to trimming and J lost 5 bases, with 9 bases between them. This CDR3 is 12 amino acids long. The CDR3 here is CASSPGIDTQYF. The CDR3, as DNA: TGTGCCAGCAGCCCAGGCATAGATACGCAGTATTTT.

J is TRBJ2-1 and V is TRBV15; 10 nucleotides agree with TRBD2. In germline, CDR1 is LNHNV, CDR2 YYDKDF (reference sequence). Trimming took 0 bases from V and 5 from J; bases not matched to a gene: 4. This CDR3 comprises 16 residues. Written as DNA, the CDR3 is TGTGCCACCAGCAGAGATTCACTAGCGGGACACAATGAGCAGTTCTTC. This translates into CATSRDSLAGHNEQFF.

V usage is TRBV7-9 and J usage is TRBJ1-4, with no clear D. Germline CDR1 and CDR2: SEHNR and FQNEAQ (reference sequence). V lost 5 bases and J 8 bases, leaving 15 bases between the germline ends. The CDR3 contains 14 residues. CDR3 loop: CASSPPVVEEKLFF. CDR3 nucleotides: TGTGCCAGCAGCCCACCGGTGGTTGAGGAAAAACTGTTTTTT.

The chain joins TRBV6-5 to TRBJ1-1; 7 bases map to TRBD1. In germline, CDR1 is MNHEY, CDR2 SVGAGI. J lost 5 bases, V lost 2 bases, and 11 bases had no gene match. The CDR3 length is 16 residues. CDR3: CASSYGQGVGLTEAFF. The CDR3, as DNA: TGTGCCAGCAGTTACGGGCAGGGGGTAGGCCTAACTGAAGCTTTCTTT.

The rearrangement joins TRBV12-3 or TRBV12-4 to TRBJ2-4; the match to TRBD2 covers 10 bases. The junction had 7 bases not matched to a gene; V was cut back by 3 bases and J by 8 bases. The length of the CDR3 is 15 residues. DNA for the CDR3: TGTGCCAGCAGTTTTCTAGCGGGAGAAGATGACATTCAGTACTTC. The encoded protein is CASSFLAGEDDIQYF.